This T cell receptor beta chain was retrieved from a study of cytomegalovirus exposure and HLA in healthy donors. PCR used 60 Vbeta primers and 13 Jbeta primers. In the study's own analysis: About 88 million unique TCR beta chains, about 11 million of them shared, were counted by a later analysis. Only in-frame clones appear in the TCRdb table, and some are missing; sequencing was by immunoSEQ multiplex PCR. V, J and clone size derive from that table, while D and trimming were established from the DNA sequence. The sample lists around 150,000 clones; roughly four fifths were seen once. Per germline, CDR1 SGHNT and CDR2 YYREEE (reference sequence). The CDR3 covers 15 residues.

Source material: PBMCs. This sequence originates from a woman aged 35 to 49 in good health and CMV-seronegative. This chain links TRBV5-4 with TRBJ2-5; 8 positions agree with TRBD2. The J call may not be correct, given that the DNA end is closer to TRBJ2-7. The DNA for the CDR3 is TGTGCCAGCAGCCGTGGGACGGGGGGGACCTACGAGCAGTACTTC. Its translation: CASSRGTGGTYEQYF.